This T cell receptor (beta chain) emerged from a study of blood T cell repertoires in COVID-19. Study context: Collection of acute and convalescent COVID-19 samples took place in the United States, Italy and Spain. T cells, B-cell-depleted T cells, or PBMCs provided the cDNA or gDNA that served as material.

In the authors' methods: Reference gene primer amplification yielded estimated nucleated cell counts. Produced via immunoSEQ multiplex PCR; TCRdb's table is partial and in-frame only. The DNA gave D and trimming, while V, J and clone size come from that table. The sample includes about 220,000 clones, more than 65% of them seen just once. The germline gives CDR1 MNHEY, CDR2 SMNVEV (reference sequence). V lost 2 bases and J lost 3; bases outside the gene matches: 7. The length of the CDR3 is 17 residues. Sequenced input: peripheral blood. The chain carries TRBV27 and TRBJ2-1; TRBD2 matches 10 bases. This receptor was taken from a woman between 25 and 40 years old who had recovered from COVID-19. The DNA of the CDR3 is TGTGCCAGCAGTTTAAGGGCTAGCGGGAGTAACTACAATGAGCAGTTCTTC. Amino acids: CASSLRASGSNYNEQFF.